The next 27 T cell receptor beta chains were all read from a single sample in a study of T cells after yellow fever vaccination. TCRdb ran MiXCR on the 5' RACE reads and lists one entry per CDR3 protein. The sample has around 600,000 distinct CDR3 sequences, 9% to 15% seen once. This sample comprised PBMCs, obtained on the day of the yellow fever booster vaccination. The receptors come from a man aged 25-45 years who received the YFV17D yellow fever vaccine.

This clonotype has only a few counts. The chain carries TRBV7-8 and TRBJ2-1, with 7 bases aligning to TRBD2. The CDR3 contains 16 residues. The germline V gene encodes CDR1 SGHVS and CDR2 FQNEAQ. The J segment lost 5 bases and the V segment lost 5 bases, leaving 12 bases of the junction unmatched. This chain's CDR3 is CASSPTGGYLNNEQFF. The DNA of the CDR3 is TGTGCCAGCAGCCCAACCGGGGGGTACCTTAACAATGAGCAGTTCTTC.

This sequence joins TRBV20-1 and TRBJ2-1; 14 nucleotides align to TRBD2. The CDR3 loop spans 14 amino acids. V gave up 6 bases and J gave up 9 bases; unmatched junction bases: 7. CDR1 is DFQATT and CDR2 is SNEGSKA in the germline V gene (reference sequence). CDR3 nucleotide sequence: TGCAGTGCGACGGGACTAGCGGGAGACCGTGAGCAGTTCTTC. Translating gives CSATGLAGDREQFF.

The chain recombines TRBV7-9 with TRBJ2-4, with 7 bases fitting TRBD1. The CDR3 covers 15 residues. J was trimmed by 6 bases and V by 5 bases; bases with no gene match: 10. CDR1 and CDR2 (germline): SEHNR, FQNEAQ (reference sequence). The CDR3 loop reads CASSTNPQGRNIQYF. CDR3 DNA: TGTGCCAGCAGCACGAACCCACAGGGGAGAAACATTCAGTACTTC.

The chain recombines TRBV10-3 with TRBJ2-5; D gene unclear. Trimming cost V 0 bases and J 4 bases, with 9 bases left between them. This CDR3 contains 14 residues. The V gene's germline CDR1 is ENHRY and CDR2 SYGVKD. CDR3: CAISESIGSETQYF. CDR3 in DNA: TGTGCCATCAGTGAGTCGATAGGTTCAGAGACCCAGTACTTC.

This clonotype was found a few times. V and J are TRBV20-1 and TRBJ2-4, with TRBD2 identical over 9 bases. The CDR3 length is 13 residues. Per germline, CDR1 DFQATT and CDR2 SNEGSKA (reference sequence). J was trimmed by 5 bases and V by 8 bases; bases with no gene match: 7. The CDR3 nucleotides are TGCAGTCTCGATAGCGGGAGAGAAAACATTCAGTACTTC. This encodes CSLDSGRENIQYF.

J is TRBJ2-5 and V is TRBV28; tentatively, D is TRBD2 (7 bases). This CDR3 region has 17 residues. The V gene lost 6 bases and the J gene lost 1 base, with 21 bases spanning the gap. Germline lookup yields CDR1 MDHEN and CDR2 SYDVKM. CDR3 region: CASSAPTGPGGQETQYF. DNA for the CDR3: TGTGCCAGCAGCGCTCCTACAGGGCCGGGGGGCCAAGAGACCCAGTACTTC.

The genes are TRBV7-9 and TRBJ1-4, with D unresolved. The CDR3 is made up of 15 amino acids. V lost 5 bases and J 4 bases, leaving 14 bases between the germline ends. Germline CDR1 SEHNR, CDR2 FQNEAQ (reference sequence). Here the CDR3 reads CASSLGRTHNEKLFF. The CDR3 bases are TGTGCCAGCAGCCTCGGACGGACCCATAATGAAAAACTGTTTTTT.

This rearrangement joins TRBV7-8 to TRBJ2-7; D gene uncertain. CDR1 and CDR2 from the germline V gene are SGHVS and FQNEAQ. V dropped 1 base and J dropped 7 bases, with 8 bases sitting between them. The CDR3 has 12 amino acids. CDR3 amino acids: CASSLVSWEQYF. CDR3 in DNA: TGTGCCAGCAGCTTAGTTTCGTGGGAGCAGTACTTC.

The genes are TRBV27 and TRBJ2-5; possible D gene TRBD1, 6 bases. CDR1 and CDR2 from the germline V gene are MNHEY and SMNVEV (reference sequence). This CDR3 is 13 amino acids long. Between the trimmed V and J ends, which lost 6 bases and 4 bases, there was a span of 12 bases. The CDR3 loop is CASSLLRGETQYF. CDR3 DNA: TGTGCCAGCAGCCTCCTCAGGGGAGAGACCCAGTACTTC.

The chain uses TRBV15 and TRBJ2-1, with 9 nucleotides matching TRBD2. Germline lookup yields CDR1 LNHNV and CDR2 YYDKDF (reference sequence). V shed 4 bases, J shed 6 bases, and the junction held 10 bases outside the gene matches. This CDR3 spans 16 amino acids. CDR3 residues: CATSKGSGGRANEQFF. DNA of the CDR3: TGTGCCACCAGCAAGGGTTCGGGCGGGAGGGCCAATGAGCAGTTCTTC.

The chain links TRBV5-6 to TRBJ2-3; D gene uncertain. Between the trimmed V and J ends, which lost 4 bases and 0 bases, there was a span of 18 bases. Per the germline V gene, CDR1 is SGHDT and CDR2 is YYEEEE. CDR3 size: 17 residues. CDR3 DNA sequence: TGTGCCAGCAGCGCCCCGGCGAGTGGTGGAAGCACAGATACGCAGTATTTT. Its protein product is CASSAPASGGSTDTQYF.

This clonotype was observed many times. The gene calls are TRBV12-3 or TRBV12-4 and TRBJ2-7; the D is unclear. The CDR3 contains 11 residues. Trimming shortened V by 6 bases and J by 5 bases, and 8 bases separated the two germline ends. The CDR3 DNA follows: TGTGCCAGCAGCCCCCGGGACGAGCAGTACTTC. It encodes CASSPRDEQYF.

This sequence joins TRBV5-1 and TRBJ1-5; D uncertain. Germline V gene data show CDR1 as SGHRS and CDR2 as YFSETQ. The CDR3 is 15 amino acids. Trimming removed 0 bases from V and 0 bases from J, with 7 bases in between. The CDR3 region is CASSLGQYSNQPQHF. The CDR3 nucleotides read TGCGCCAGCAGCTTGGGTCAGTATAGCAATCAGCCCCAGCATTTT.

This clonotype showed up many times. This chain joins TRBV5-1 and TRBJ2-2; 11 bases align to TRBD2. V lost 4 bases to trimming and J lost 4 bases; unmatched junction nucleotides: 9. The CDR3 is 17 amino acids. CDR1 is SGHRS, CDR2 YFSETQ, per germline. Written as DNA, the CDR3 is TGCGCCAGCAGCCACACTAGCGGGAGCGCGACCACCGGGGAGCTGTTTTTT. Protein sequence: CASSHTSGSATTGELFF.

This rearrangement joins TRBV18 to TRBJ2-2; D gene unclear. The CDR3 is 13 amino acids. Trimming took off 6 bases at V and 3 bases at J, with 8 bases between the two ends. From germline, CDR1 is KGHSH and CDR2 LQKENI. CDR3 nucleotide sequence: TGTGCCAGCTCCACAAGTTACACCGGGGAGCTGTTTTTT. Residues: CASSTSYTGELFF.

This clonotype has just a few counts. J is TRBJ2-5 and V is TRBV6-6; no definite D call. The V gene lost 7 bases and the J gene lost 5 bases, with 8 bases spanning the gap. CDR1 and CDR2 (germline): MNHNY, SVGAGI (reference sequence). The CDR3 contains 11 residues. The CDR3 is CASNHRETQYF. CDR3 coding DNA: TGTGCCAGCAACCATCGGGAGACCCAGTACTTC.

This chain joins TRBV20-1 and TRBJ1-5, with 7 bases identical to TRBD1. Germline assignment: CDR1 DFQATT and CDR2 SNEGSKA (reference sequence). CDR3 length: 14 residues. The junction had 14 bases not matched to a gene; V was cut back by 6 bases and J by 9 bases. The CDR3 region is CSAPPRQGSMPQHF. The CDR3 DNA reads as TGCAGTGCCCCCCCGCGACAGGGTTCAATGCCCCAGCATTTT.

This chain connects TRBV5-1 to TRBJ1-3, with unresolved D. In germline, CDR1 is SGHRS, CDR2 YFSETQ. V was trimmed by 0 bases and J by 0 bases, leaving 10 bases between them. The CDR3 runs to 16 residues. CDR3 residues: CASSLDGAHSGNTIYF. The CDR3 bases are TGCGCCAGCAGCTTGGATGGCGCCCACTCTGGAAACACCATATATTTT.

This clonotype has a handful of counts. The chain uses TRBV7-9 and TRBJ2-2, with 11 bases fitting TRBD2. CDR1 SEHNR and CDR2 FQNEAQ come from the germline V gene (reference sequence). Unmatched junction bases numbered 4, after V lost 6 bases and J lost 4 bases. This CDR3 spans 15 amino acids. Here the CDR3 reads CASRLAGVSTGELFF. The CDR3 bases are TGTGCCAGCAGACTAGCGGGAGTTAGCACCGGGGAGCTGTTTTTT.

This clonotype has just a few counts. V is TRBV12-3 or TRBV12-4 and J is TRBJ2-7, with 7 bases fitting TRBD1. V shed 6 bases, J shed 3 bases, and the junction held 5 bases outside the gene matches. This CDR3 comprises 13 residues. Here the CDR3 reads CASRGTEGYEQYF. DNA of the CDR3: TGTGCCAGCAGGGGGACAGAGGGCTACGAGCAGTACTTC.

This chain connects TRBV19 to TRBJ2-3; no definite D call. The V end lost 5 bases, the J end lost 3 bases, and 15 bases lay between the germline ends. CDR3 length equals 15 residues. Germline V lookup: CDR1 LNHDA, CDR2 SQIVND (reference sequence). The CDR3 nucleotides read TGTGCCAGTAGTCCTTATCCGGATAGAACAGATACGCAGTATTTT. Translating gives CASSPYPDRTDTQYF.

The table lists this clonotype with a few counts. V usage is TRBV5-1 and J usage is TRBJ2-1; the match to TRBD2 covers 11 bases. With V trimmed by 9 bases and J by 9 bases, 11 bases remained unmatched. The germline CDR1 and CDR2 sequences are SGHRS and YFSETQ. The CDR3 has 14 residues. CDR3 DNA: TGCGCCACCAAGATTACTAGCGGGAGTAGTGAGCAGTTCTTC. Its protein is CATKITSGSSEQFF.

The chain is built from TRBV7-9 and TRBJ2-2; D is undetermined. The germline gives CDR1 SEHNR, CDR2 FQNEAQ (reference sequence). The CDR3 runs to 15 residues. V shed 2 bases and J shed 0 bases, with 7 bases lying between them. CDR3 sequence (DNA): TGTGCCAGCAGCTTACCGCACCCGAACACCGGGGAGCTGTTTTTT. This translates into CASSLPHPNTGELFF.

CDR3 sequence: CATSDSGRASREQYF. The CDR3, as DNA: TGTGCCACCAGTGATTCTGGCAGGGCCTCGCGCGAGCAGTACTTC. The rearrangement uses TRBV24-1 and TRBJ2-7; tentative D call: TRBD1 (5 bases). CDR3 length equals 15 residues. V shed 2 bases and J shed 6 bases, with 16 bases lying between them. Germline CDR1 KGHDR, CDR2 SFDVKD.

The rearrangement joins TRBV2 to TRBJ2-1; TRBD2 aligns across 7 bases. Trimming took 7 bases from V and 7 from J; bases not matched to a gene: 4. The CDR3 runs to 12 residues. Germline V gene data show CDR1 as SNHLY and CDR2 as FYNNEI. DNA for the CDR3: TGTGCCAGCACCGAGGGAGGGAATGAGCAGTTCTTC. As protein: CASTEGGNEQFF.

This clonotype was counted between two and nine times. DNA for the CDR3: TGTGCCATCAGTTACAGGGACTCTAGCACAGATACGCAGTATTTT. Its protein product is CAISYRDSSTDTQYF. This sequence joins TRBV10-3 and TRBJ2-3; perhaps D is TRBD1 or TRBD2 (6 bases each). V lost 5 bases to trimming and J lost 0 bases, with 12 bases between them. CDR1 ENHRY and CDR2 SYGVKD come from the germline V gene. The CDR3 runs to 15 residues.

The V call is TRBV11-2, the J call TRBJ2-3; D may correspond to TRBD1 or TRBD2 (5 bases each). The V and J ends lost 5 bases and 7 bases respectively, with 13 bases between them. The CDR3 has 13 residues. Germline CDR1 SGHAT, CDR2 FQNNGV. The CDR3 DNA is TGTGCCAGCAGCAGGGACGAAGCCTATACGCAGTATTTT. Translation: CASSRDEAYTQYF.